This T cell receptor (beta chain) was sequenced for a study of blood T cells in healthy people across ages. Overall study results and limits: Unsorted PBMCs prevented conclusive naive versus antigen-experienced comparison. A greater number of naive CD4+ cells and higher diversity distinguished long-lived donors from aged donors.

Next came a second PCR, run for about 7 to 12 cycles, which used a sample-barcoded 5' primer along with a J-beta primer mix. TCRdb redid the calling of the 5' RACE reads with MiXCR, one entry per CDR3 protein. This table holds 650,000 or so distinct CDR3 sequences, 40% to 65% found once. CDR1 is SGHRS and CDR2 is YFSETQ in the germline V gene. The CDR3 is 14 amino acids. V lost 7 bases to trimming and J lost 2 bases; unmatched junction nucleotides: 7. Those donating, healthy Caucasian individuals from Russia, were aged 6 to 90. Notes on this clonotype: Its target is unknown.

The receptor's source is an elderly woman in good health. This chain joins TRBV5-1 and TRBJ2-3; 7 nucleotides match TRBD2. Sequencing was performed on blood. The CDR3 region has the DNA TGCGCCAGCGAATTGGCGGGGGACACAGATACGCAGTATTTT. As protein: CASELAGDTDTQYF.